Listed here are 8 T cell receptor beta chains from one sample, sequenced in a study of Graves' ophthalmopathy and Graves' hyperthyroidism. Amplified material comprised TCR beta CDR3 regions derived from RNA transcripts. Investigators did first-round RT-PCR with HTBI primers, then second-round multiplex PCR. TCRdb re-called the multiplex PCR reads with MiXCR, one entry per CDR3 protein. This table holds 740,000 or so distinct CDR3 sequences, roughly two fifths found once. The source material was peripheral blood. The receptors derive from an adult man with Graves' ophthalmopathy.

Comment on this clonotype: At one boundary the junction diverges from the germline segment, which might be a read error. V is TRBV5-1 and J is TRBJ1-6; 8 positions match TRBD1. CDR1 SGHRS and CDR2 YFSETQ come from the germline V gene. The CDR3 runs 12 residues. The CDR3, as DNA: TGTGCCAGCAGCTTAGGGACAGGTCCCCTCCACTTT. Amino acids: CASSLGTGPLHF. Combining the CDR3 with reference TRBV5-1 and TRBJ1-6 gives the whole variable domain KAGVTQTPRYLIKTRGQQVTLSCSPISGHRSVSWYQQTPGQGLQFLFEYFSETQRNKGNFPGRFSGRQFSNSRSEMNVSTLELGDSALYLCASSLGTGPLHFGNGTRLTVT.

This clonotype was found many times. The chain is built from TRBV7-9 and TRBJ2-7; D may match TRBD1 or TRBD2 (5 bases each). The CDR3 totals 13 residues. V lost 6 bases and J lost 2, with 11 bases in between. Germline CDR1 and CDR2: SEHNR and FQNEAQ (reference sequence). CDR3 DNA sequence: TGTGCCAGCAGACAGGACGGGACCTACGAGCAGTACTTC. The encoded protein is CASRQDGTYEQYF.

This clonotype was detected only once. At one of its ends the junction is not consistent with the germline gene, which may arise from a read error. The gene calls are TRBV5-1 and TRBJ1-3; no definite D call. Germline V gene lookup returns CDR1 SGHRS and CDR2 YFSETQ. The CDR3 has 13 residues. The CDR3 is CASSPADGITIYF. CDR3 sequence (DNA): TGTGCCAGCAGCCCCGCGGACGGAATCACCATATATTTT.

This clonotype has ten or more counts. V is TRBV7-9 and J is TRBJ2-7; no clear D gene. V dropped 5 bases and J dropped 3 bases, with 8 bases sitting between them. CDR3 length: 12 residues. CDR1 SEHNR and CDR2 FQNEAQ come from the germline V gene (reference sequence). Here the CDR3 reads CASSAQYYEQYF. The CDR3 DNA reads TGTGCCAGCAGCGCACAGTACTACGAGCAGTACTTC. Using reference TRBV7-9 and TRBJ2-7 for the parts outside the CDR3, the full variable domain is DTGVSQNPRHKITKRGQNVTFRCDPISEHNRLYWYRQTLGQGPEFLTYFQNEAQLEKSRLLSDRFSAERPKGSFSTLEIQRTEQGDSAMYLCASSAQYYEQYFGPGTRLTVT.

This clonotype was seen a few times. CDR3 nucleotide sequence: TGCAGCGTTCAATGGCTCCGCGGGCGACAGGGGTCAAATAATCAGCCCCAGCATTTT. It yields the protein CSVQWLRGRQGSNNQPQHF. This chain connects TRBV29-1 to TRBJ1-5, with 8 nucleotides matching TRBD1. After removal of 5 bases from V and 4 bases from J, the junction contained 22 bases not matched to a gene. Germline CDR1 SQVTM, CDR2 ANQGSEA. This CDR3 contains 19 residues.

This clonotype showed up just a few times. In DNA, the CDR3 is TGTGCCAGCAGACCGGACTCTTATAAGCAGTACTTC. Translated, it gives CASRPDSYKQYF. This chain connects TRBV10-3 to TRBJ2-7; possibly TRBD2 for D (5 bases). The germline V gene has CDR1 ENHRY and CDR2 SYGVKD. The V end lost 10 bases, the J end lost 8 bases, and 18 bases lay between the germline ends. The CDR3 is 12 amino acids.

The table lists this clonotype with a count of one. The chain employs TRBV10-3 and TRBJ2-7, with 11 bases lining up with TRBD2. V lost 5 bases, J lost 0 bases, and 9 bases stayed unmatched. Germline values: CDR1 ENHRY, CDR2 SYGVKD. This CDR3 is built from 17 residues. The CDR3 DNA reads as TGTGCCATCAGTTACTACCTAGCGGGGGGACCCTCCTACGAGCAGTACTTC. Amino acids: CAISYYLAGGPSYEQYF.

This clonotype was seen many times. The chain joins TRBV11-2 to TRBJ2-5, with TRBD2 matching 7 bases. The germline CDR1 and CDR2 sequences are SGHAT and FQNNGV. V shed 5 bases and J 2 bases; nucleotides not matched to a gene: 5. The CDR3 has 14 amino acids. The CDR3 sequence: CASSLGTMQETQYF. CDR3 DNA: TGTGCCAGCAGCCTGGGGACTATGCAAGAGACCCAGTACTTC.